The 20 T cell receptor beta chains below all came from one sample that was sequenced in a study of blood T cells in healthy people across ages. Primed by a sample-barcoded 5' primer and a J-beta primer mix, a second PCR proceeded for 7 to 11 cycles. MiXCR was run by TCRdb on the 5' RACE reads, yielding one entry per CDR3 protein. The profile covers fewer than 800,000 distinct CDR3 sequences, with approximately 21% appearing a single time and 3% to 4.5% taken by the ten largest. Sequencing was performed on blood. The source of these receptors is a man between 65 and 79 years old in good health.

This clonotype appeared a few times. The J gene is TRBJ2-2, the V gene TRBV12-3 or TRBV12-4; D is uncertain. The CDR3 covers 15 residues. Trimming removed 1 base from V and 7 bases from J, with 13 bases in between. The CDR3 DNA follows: TGTGCCAGCAGTTTAGGGCTTGTAGAAGGCGGGGAGCTGTTTTTT. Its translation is CASSLGLVEGGELFF.

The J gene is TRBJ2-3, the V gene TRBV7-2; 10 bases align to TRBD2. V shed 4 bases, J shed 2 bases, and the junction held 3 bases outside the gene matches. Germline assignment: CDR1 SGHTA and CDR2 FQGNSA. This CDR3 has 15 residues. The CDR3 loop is CASSSSGSITDTQYF. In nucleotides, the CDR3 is TGTGCCAGCAGCTCTAGCGGGAGTATCACAGATACGCAGTATTTT.

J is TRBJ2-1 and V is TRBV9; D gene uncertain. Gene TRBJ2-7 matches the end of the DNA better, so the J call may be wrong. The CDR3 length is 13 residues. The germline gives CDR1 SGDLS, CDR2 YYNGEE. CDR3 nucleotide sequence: TGTGCCAGCAGCGTAGCTATAACGGGCGAGCAGTACTTC. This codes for CASSVAITGEQYF.

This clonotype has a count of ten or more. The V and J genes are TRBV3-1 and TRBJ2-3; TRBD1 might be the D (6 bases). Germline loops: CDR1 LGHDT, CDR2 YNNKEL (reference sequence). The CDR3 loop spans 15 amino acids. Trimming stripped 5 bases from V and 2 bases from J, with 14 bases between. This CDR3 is CASSKSQGLTDTQYF. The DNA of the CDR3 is TGTGCCAGCAGCAAATCACAGGGTCTCACAGATACGCAGTATTTT.

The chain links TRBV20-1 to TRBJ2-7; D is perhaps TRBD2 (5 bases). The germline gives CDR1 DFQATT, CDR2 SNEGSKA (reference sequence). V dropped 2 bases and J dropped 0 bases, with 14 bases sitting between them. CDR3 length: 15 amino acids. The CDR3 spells CSARKVAKSSYEQYF. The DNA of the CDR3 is TGCAGTGCTAGAAAGGTAGCGAAAAGCTCCTACGAGCAGTACTTC.

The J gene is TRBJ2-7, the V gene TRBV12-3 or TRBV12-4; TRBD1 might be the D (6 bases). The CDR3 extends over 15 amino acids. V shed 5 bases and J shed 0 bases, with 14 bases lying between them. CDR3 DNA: TGTGCCAGCAGTCCCTTTGACAGGAGCTCCTACGAGCAGTACTTC. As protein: CASSPFDRSSYEQYF.

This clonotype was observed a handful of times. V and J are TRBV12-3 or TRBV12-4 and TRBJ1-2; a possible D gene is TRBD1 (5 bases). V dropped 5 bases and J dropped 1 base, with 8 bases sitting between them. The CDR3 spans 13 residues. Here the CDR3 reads CASSTGGNYGYTF. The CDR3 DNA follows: TGTGCCAGCAGTACCGGGGGTAACTATGGCTACACCTTC.

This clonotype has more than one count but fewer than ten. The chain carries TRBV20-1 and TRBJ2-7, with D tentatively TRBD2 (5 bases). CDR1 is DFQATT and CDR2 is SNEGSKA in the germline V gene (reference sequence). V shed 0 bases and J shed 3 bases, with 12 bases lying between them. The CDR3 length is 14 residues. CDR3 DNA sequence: TGCAGTGCTAGAGATATGCGGGTAAACTACGAGCAGTACTTC. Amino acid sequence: CSARDMRVNYEQYF.

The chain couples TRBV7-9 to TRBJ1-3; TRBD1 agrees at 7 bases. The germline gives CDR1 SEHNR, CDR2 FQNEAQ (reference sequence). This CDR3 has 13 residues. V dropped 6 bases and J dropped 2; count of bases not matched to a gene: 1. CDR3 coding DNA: TGTGCCAGCAGGGGGACAGCTGGAAACACCATATATTTT. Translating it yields CASRGTAGNTIYF.

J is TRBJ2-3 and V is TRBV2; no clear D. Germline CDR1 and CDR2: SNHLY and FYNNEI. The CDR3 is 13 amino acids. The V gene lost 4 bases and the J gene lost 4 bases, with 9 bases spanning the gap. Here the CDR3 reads CASSGVVSDTQYF. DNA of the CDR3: TGTGCCAGCAGTGGAGTCGTATCAGATACGCAGTATTTT.

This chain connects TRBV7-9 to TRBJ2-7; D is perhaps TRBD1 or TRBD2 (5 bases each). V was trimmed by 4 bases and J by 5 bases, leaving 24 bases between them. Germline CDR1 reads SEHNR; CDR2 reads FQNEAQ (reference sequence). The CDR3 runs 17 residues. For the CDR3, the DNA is TGTGCCAGCAGCTCTACAAACGGGGCTACGAAGATCGACGAGCAGTACTTC. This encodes CASSSTNGATKIDEQYF. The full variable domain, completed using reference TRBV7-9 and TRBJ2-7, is DTGVSQNPRHKITKRGQNVTFRCDPISEHNRLYWYRQTLGQGPEFLTYFQNEAQLEKSRLLSDRFSAERPKGSFSTLEIQRTEQGDSAMYLCASSSTNGATKIDEQYFGPGTRLTVT.

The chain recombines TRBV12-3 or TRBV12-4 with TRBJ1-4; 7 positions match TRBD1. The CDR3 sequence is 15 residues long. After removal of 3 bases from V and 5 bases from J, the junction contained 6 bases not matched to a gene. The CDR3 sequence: CASSFTATGNEKLFF. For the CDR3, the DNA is TGTGCCAGCAGTTTCACTGCGACAGGGAATGAAAAACTGTTTTTT.

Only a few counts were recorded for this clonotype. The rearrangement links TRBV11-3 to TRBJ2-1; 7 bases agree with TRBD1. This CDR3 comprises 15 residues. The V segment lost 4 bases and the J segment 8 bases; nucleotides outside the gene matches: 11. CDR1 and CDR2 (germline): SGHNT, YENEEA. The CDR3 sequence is CASSSYRGGKDEQFF. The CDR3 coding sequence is TGTGCCAGCAGCTCCTACAGGGGCGGAAAGGATGAGCAGTTCTTC.

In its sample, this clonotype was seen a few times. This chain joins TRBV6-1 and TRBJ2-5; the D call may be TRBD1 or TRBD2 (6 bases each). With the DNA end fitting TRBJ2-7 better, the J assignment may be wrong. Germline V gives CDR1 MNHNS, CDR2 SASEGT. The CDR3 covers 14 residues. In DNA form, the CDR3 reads TGTGCCAGCAGTGGGGGGGCGGGGTTCAACGAGCAGTACTTC. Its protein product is CASSGGAGFNEQYF.

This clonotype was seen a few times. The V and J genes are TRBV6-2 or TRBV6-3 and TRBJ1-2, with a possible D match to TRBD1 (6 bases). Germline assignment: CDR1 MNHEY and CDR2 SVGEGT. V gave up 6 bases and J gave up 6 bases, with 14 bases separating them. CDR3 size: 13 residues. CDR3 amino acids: CASRPTGYDGYTF. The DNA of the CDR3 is TGTGCCAGCAGACCCACAGGGTATGATGGCTACACCTTC.

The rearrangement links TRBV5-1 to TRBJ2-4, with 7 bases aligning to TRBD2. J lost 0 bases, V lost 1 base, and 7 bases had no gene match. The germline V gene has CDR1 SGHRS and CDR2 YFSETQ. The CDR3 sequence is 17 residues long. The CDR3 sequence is CASSLSPGGLAKNIQYF. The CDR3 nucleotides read TGCGCCAGCAGCTTGTCCCCGGGAGGACTAGCCAAAAACATTCAGTACTTC.

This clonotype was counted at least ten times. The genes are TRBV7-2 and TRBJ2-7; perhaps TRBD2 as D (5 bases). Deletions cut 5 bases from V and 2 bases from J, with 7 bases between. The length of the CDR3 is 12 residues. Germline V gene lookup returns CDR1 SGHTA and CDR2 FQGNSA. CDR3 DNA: TGTGCCAGCAGCGGGGAGACCTACGAGCAGTACTTC. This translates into CASSGETYEQYF.

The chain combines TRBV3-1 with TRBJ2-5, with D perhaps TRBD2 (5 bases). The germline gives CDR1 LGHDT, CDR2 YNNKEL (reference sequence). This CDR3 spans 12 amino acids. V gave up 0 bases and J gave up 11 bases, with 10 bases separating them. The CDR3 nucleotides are TGTGCCAGCAGCCAAGATCCAAGGGAGCAGTACTTC. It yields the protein CASSQDPREQYF.

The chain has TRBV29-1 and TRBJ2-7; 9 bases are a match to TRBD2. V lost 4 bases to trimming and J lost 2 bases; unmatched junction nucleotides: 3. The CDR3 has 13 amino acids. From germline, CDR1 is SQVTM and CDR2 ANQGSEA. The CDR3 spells CSVGRGRAYEQYF. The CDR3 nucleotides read TGCAGCGTTGGTCGCGGGAGGGCCTACGAGCAGTACTTC.

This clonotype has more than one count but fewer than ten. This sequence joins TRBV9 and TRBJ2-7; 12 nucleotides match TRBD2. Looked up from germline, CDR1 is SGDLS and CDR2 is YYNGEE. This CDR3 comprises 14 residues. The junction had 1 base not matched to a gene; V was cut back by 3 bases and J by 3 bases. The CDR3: CASSEGLAGYEQYF. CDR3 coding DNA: TGTGCCAGCAGCGAGGGACTAGCGGGCTACGAGCAGTACTTC.